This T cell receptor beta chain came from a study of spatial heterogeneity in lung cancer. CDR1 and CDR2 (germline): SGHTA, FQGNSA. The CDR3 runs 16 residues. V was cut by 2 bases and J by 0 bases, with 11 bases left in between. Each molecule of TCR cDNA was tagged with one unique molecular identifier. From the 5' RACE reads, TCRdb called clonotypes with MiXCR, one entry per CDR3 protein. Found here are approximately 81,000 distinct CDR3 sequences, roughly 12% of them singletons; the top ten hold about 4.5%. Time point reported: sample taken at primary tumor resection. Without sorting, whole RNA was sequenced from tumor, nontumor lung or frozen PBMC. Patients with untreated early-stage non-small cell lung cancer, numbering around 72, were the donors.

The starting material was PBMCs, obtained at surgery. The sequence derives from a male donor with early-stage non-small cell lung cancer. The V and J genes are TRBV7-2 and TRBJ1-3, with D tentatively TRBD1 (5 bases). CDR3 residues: CASSLSGAHSGNTIYF. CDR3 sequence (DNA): TGTGCCAGCAGCTTAAGCGGGGCCCACTCTGGAAACACCATATATTTT. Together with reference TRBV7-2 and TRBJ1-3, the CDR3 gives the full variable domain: GAGVSQSPSNKVTEKGKDVELRCDPISGHTALYWYRQSLGQGLEFLIYFQGNSAPDKSGLPSDRFSAERTGGSVSTLTIQRTQQEDSAVYLCASSLSGAHSGNTIYFGEGSWLTVV.